Sequencing of this TCR beta chain was carried out in a study of vaccination effects on CD4 cells after COVID-19. Germline lookup yields CDR1 MRHNA and CDR2 SNTAGT. Deletions cut 0 bases from V and 8 bases from J, with 16 bases between. This CDR3 is 15 amino acids long. The repertoire was sequenced with immunoSEQ multiplex PCR; TCRdb's copy has only in-frame clones and lacks some. The data hold some 29,000 clones, with roughly four fifths observed a single time. Antigen-specific CD4+ T cells were expanded with viral peptide pools in the ViraFEST assay before sequencing. Culture lasted roughly 9 days before CD4+ T cell isolation. Two doses of BNT162b2 or mRNA-1273 vaccine were administered to participants. Researchers swapped half the medium for IL-2 medium on both days 3 and 7. Turning to this clone: Its target is unknown.

This sequence originates from a human donor who received a COVID-19 vaccine. Source: CD4+ T cells from PBMCs cultured with HCoV-OC43 spike peptides, taken after COVID-19 vaccination. Specified subset: HCoV-OC43 spike overlapping peptide pool stimulation. The V and J genes are TRBV6-4 and TRBJ1-2; tentative D call: TRBD1 (6 bases). For the CDR3, the DNA is TGTGCCAGCAGTGACTCGATTGGGGGCCGGGCGGGCTACACCTTC. Translation: CASSDSIGGRAGYTF.